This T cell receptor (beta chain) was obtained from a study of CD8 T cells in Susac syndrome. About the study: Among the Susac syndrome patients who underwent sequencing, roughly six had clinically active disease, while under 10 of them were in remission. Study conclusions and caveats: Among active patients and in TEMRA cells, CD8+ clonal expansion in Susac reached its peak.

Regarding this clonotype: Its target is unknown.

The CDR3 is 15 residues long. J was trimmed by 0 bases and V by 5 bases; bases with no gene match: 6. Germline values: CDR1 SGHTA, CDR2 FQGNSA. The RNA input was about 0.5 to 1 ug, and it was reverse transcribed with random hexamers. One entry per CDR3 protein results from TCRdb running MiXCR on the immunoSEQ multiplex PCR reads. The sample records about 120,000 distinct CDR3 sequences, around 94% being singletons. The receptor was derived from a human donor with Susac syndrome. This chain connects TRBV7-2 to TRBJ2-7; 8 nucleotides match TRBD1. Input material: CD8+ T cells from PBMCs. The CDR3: CASSPGGGNSYEQYF. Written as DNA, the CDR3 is TGTGCCAGCAGCCCAGGGGGCGGCAACTCCTACGAGCAGTACTTC.